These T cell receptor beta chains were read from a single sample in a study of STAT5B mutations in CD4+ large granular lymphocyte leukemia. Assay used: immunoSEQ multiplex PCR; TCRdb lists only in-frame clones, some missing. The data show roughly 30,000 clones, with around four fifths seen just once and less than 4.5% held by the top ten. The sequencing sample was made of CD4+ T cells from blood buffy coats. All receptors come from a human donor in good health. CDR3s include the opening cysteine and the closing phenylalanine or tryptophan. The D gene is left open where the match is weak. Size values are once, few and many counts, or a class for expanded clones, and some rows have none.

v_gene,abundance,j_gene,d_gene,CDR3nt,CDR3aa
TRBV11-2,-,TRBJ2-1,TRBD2,TGTGCCAGCAGCTTAGAACCGGGACTAGCGGCAAGTGAGCAGTTCTTC,CASSLEPGLAASEQFF
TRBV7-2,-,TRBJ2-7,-,TGTGCCAGCAGTCCCCGCAGGGTGGATCCCTACGAGCAGTACTTC,CASSPRRVDPYEQYF
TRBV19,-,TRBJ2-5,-,TGTGCCAGTAGTATATCGGCTCCAGAGACCCAGTACTTC,CASSISAPETQYF
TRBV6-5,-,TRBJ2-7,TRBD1,TGTGCCAGCAGTAAGGGGGCTGTGAAAACCTACGAGCAGTACTTC,CASSKGAVKTYEQYF
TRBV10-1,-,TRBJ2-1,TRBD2,TGCGCCAGCAGCAGACTAGCGGGAGATCACAATGAGCAGTTCTTC,CASSRLAGDHNEQFF
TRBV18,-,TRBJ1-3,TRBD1,TGTGCCAGCTCACCTGGGACAGCCAGCTCTGGAAACACCATATATTTT,CASSPGTASSGNTIYF
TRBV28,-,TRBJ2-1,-,TGTGCCAGCAGTGCCCAGATTTACAATGAGCAGTTCTTC,CASSAQIYNEQFF
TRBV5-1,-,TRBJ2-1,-,TGCGCCAGCAGCTTGGCCGCGGGTAGCTCCTACAATGAGCAGTTCTTC,CASSLAAGSSYNEQFF
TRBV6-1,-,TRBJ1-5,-,TGTGCCAGCGGAGGACAGATTCGCAATCAGCCCCAGCATTTT,CASGGQIRNQPQHF
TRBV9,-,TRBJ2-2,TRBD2,TGTGCCAGCAGCAGGAGGGCTAGCGGGAACACCGGGGAGCTGTTTTTT,CASSRRASGNTGELFF
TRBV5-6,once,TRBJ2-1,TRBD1,TGTGCCAGCAGGTCAGGGGGCAATGAGCAGTTCTTC,CASRSGGNEQFF
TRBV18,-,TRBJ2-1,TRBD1,TGTGCCAGCTCACTAACCGGGACAGAGGTTAATGAGCAGTTCTTC,CASSLTGTEVNEQFF
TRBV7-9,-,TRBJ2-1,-,TGTGCCAGCAGCTTTTCGAATGAGCAGTTCTTC,CASSFSNEQFF
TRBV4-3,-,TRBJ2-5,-,TGCGCCAGCAGCCAAGCCCAAGAGACCCAGTACTTC,CASSQAQETQYF
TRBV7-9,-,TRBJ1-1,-,TGTGCCAGCAGCTACGGACAAAGGGGGGGATGGAACACTGAAGCTTTCTTT,CASSYGQRGGWNTEAFF
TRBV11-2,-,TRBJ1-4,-,TGTGCCAGCAGCTTAGCGAGGCGACCGGCAACTAATGAAAAACTGTTTTTT,CASSLARRPATNEKLFF
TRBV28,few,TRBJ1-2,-,TGTGCCAGCAGTTTCGAGGGGAGCTACACCTTC,CASSFEGSYTF
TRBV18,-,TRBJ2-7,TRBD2,TGTGCCAGCTCACCACCTAGCGGGAGGGCCAGGGAGCAGTACTTC,CASSPPSGRAREQYF
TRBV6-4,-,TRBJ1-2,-,TGTGCCAGCAGTGACTCTCCAGGGACCTATGGCTACACCTTC,CASSDSPGTYGYTF
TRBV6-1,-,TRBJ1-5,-,TGTGCCAGCAGTGCGGGCAGCTCTTATAGCAATCAGCCCCAGCATTTT,CASSAGSSYSNQPQHF
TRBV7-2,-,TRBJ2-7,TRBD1,TGTGCCAGCAGCTTAGGATGGTCTGACAGGGGTTCCTACGAGCAGTACTTC,CASSLGWSDRGSYEQYF
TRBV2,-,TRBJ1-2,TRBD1,TGTGCCAGCAGACGGGACAGCTATGGCTACACCTTC,CASRRDSYGYTF
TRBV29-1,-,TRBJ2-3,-,TGCAGCGTTGATAAGGGGCAAGATACGCAGTATTTT,CSVDKGQDTQYF
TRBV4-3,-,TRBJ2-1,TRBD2,TGCGCCAGCAGCCAAATAGCGGGGAGTCGCTACAATGAGCAGTTCTTC,CASSQIAGSRYNEQFF